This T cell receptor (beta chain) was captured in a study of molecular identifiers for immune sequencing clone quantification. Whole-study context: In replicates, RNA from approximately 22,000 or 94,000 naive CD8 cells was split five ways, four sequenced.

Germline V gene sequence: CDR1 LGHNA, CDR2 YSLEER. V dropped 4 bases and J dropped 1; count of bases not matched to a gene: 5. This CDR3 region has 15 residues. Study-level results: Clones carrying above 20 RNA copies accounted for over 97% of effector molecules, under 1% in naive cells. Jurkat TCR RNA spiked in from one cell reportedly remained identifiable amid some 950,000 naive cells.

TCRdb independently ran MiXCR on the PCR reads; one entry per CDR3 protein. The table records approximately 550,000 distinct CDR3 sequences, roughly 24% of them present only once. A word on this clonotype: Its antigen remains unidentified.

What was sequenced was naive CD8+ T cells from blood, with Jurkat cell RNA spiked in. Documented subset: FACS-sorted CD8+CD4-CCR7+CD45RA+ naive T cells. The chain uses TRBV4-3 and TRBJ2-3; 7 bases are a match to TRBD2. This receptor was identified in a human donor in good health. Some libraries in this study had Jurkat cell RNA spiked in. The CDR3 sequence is CASSPHLAGTDTQYF. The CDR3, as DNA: TGCGCCAGCAGCCCACATCTAGCGGGCACAGATACGCAGTATTTT.